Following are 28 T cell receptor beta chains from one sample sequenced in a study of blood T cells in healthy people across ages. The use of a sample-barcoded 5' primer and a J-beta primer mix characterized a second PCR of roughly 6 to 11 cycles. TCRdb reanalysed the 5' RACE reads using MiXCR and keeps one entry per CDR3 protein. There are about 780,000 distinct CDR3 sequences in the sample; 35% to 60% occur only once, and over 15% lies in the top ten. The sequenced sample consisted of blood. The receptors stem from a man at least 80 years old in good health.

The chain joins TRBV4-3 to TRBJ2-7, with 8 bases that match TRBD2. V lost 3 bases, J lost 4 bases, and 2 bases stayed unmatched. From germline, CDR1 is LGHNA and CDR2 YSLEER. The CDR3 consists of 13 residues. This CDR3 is CASSQQRGYEQYF. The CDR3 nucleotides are TGCGCCAGCAGCCAGCAGCGGGGGTACGAGCAGTACTTC.

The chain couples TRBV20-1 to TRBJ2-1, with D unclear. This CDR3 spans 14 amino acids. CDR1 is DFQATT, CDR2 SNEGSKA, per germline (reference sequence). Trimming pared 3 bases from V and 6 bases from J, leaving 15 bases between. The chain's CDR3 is CSASPLLSVNEQFF. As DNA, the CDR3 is TGCAGTGCTAGCCCCCTATTAAGCGTCAATGAGCAGTTCTTC.

CDR3 DNA sequence: TGCAGTGCAAAAACAGGGATTGATACGCAGTATTTT. This translates into CSAKTGIDTQYF. V and J are TRBV20-1 and TRBJ2-3; weak D call: TRBD1 (6 bases). Germline CDR1 and CDR2: DFQATT and SNEGSKA (reference sequence). V was shortened by 6 bases and J by 6 bases, with 13 bases between the two germline ends. The CDR3 covers 12 residues.

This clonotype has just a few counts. CDR3 in amino acids: CASATSGTSTDTQYF. CDR3 nucleotides: TGCGCCAGCGCGACTAGCGGGACTTCCACAGATACGCAGTATTTT. The chain couples TRBV5-1 to TRBJ2-3, with 11 bases that match TRBD2. Unmatched junction bases numbered 6, after V lost 7 bases and J lost 2 bases. The CDR3 contains 15 residues. The germline CDR1 and CDR2 sequences are SGHRS and YFSETQ.

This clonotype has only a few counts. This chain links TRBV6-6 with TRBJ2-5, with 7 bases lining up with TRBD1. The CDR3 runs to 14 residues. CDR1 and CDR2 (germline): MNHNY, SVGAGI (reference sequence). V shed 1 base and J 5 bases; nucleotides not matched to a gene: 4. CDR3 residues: CASSYYTGEETQYF. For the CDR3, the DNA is TGTGCCAGCAGTTACTACACAGGGGAGGAGACCCAGTACTTC.

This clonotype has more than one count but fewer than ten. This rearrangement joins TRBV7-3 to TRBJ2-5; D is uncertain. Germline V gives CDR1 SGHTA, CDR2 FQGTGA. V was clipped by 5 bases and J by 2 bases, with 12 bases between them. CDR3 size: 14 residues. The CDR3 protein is CASSPSPGQETQYF. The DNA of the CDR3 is TGTGCCAGCAGCCCGTCTCCAGGTCAAGAGACCCAGTACTTC.

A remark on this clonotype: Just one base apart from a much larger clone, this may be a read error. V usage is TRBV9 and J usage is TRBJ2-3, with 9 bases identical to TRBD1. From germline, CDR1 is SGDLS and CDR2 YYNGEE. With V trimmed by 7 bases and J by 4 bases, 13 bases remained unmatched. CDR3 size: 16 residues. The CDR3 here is CASGARTGEDADTQYF. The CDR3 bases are TGTGCCAGCGGCGCGCGGACAGGGGAAGACGCAGATACGCAGTATTTT.

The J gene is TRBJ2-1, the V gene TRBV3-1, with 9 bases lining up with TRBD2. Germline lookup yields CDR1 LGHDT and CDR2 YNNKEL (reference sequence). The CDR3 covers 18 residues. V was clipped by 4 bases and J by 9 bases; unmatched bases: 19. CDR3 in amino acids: CASSLSSGTSGIMLEQFF. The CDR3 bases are TGTGCCAGCAGCCTCTCTAGCGGGACCTCCGGGATTATGCTTGAGCAGTTCTTC.

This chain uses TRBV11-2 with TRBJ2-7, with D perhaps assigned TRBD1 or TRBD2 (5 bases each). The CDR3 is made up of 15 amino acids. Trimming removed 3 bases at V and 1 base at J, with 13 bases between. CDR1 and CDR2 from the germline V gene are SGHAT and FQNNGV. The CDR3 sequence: CASSFYRDASYEQYF. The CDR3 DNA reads TGTGCCAGCAGCTTCTACCGGGACGCGTCCTACGAGCAGTACTTC. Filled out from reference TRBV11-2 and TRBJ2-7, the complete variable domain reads EAGVAQSPRYKIIEKRQSVAFWCNPISGHATLYWYQQILGQGPKLLIQFQNNGVVDDSQLPKDRFSAERLKGVDSTLKIQPAKLEDSAVYLCASSFYRDASYEQYFGPGTRLTVT.

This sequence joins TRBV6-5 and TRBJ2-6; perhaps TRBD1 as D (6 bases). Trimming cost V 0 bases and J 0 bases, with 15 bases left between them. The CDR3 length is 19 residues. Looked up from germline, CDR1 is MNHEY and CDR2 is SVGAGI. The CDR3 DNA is TGTGCCAGCAGTTACTCGATCCTGAGCAGGGGCTCTGGGGCCAACGTCCTGACTTTC. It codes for CASSYSILSRGSGANVLTF.

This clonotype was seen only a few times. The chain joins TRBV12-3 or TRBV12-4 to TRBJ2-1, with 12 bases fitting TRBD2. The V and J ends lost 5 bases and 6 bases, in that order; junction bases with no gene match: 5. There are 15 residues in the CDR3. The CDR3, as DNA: TGTGCCAGCAGTAGCCCGGGACTAGCGGGCAATGAGCAGTTCTTC. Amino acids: CASSSPGLAGNEQFF.

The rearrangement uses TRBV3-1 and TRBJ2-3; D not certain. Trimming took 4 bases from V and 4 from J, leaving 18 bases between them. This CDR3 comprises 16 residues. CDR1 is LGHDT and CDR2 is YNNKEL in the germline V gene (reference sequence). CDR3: CASSPLMGVQPDTQYF. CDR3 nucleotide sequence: TGTGCCAGCAGCCCACTTATGGGTGTCCAGCCAGATACGCAGTATTTT.

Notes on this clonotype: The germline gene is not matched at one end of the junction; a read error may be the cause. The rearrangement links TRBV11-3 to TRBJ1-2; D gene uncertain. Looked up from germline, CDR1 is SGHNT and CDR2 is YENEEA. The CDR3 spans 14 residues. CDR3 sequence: CAGSSPRQGYGYTF. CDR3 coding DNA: TGTGCCGGCAGCTCCCCCAGACAAGGCTATGGCTACACCTTC.

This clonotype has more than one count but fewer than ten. Here the CDR3 DNA reads TGTGCCAGCAGCTTGAGCGCCGGGGAGCTGTTTTTT. As protein: CASSLSAGELFF. The V call is TRBV5-6, the J call TRBJ2-2, with no clear D. Germline values: CDR1 SGHDT, CDR2 YYEEEE. The CDR3 has 12 residues. V shed 1 base and J shed 6 bases, with 4 bases lying between them.

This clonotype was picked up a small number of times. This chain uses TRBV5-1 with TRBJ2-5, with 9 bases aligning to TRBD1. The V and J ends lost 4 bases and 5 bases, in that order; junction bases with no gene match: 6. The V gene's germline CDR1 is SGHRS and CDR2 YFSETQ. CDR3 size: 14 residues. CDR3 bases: TGCGCCAGCAGCCTCACAGGGGGCGCTGAGACCCAGTACTTC. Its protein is CASSLTGGAETQYF.

The CDR3 is CSARFSEGTQYF. The CDR3, as DNA: TGCAGTGCTAGGTTTAGCGAGGGGACCCAGTACTTC. The gene calls are TRBV20-1 and TRBJ2-5; tentatively, D is TRBD2 (5 bases). The ends were cut back, 3 bases at V and 7 bases at J, with 12 bases in the middle. Germline CDR1 reads DFQATT; CDR2 reads SNEGSKA (reference sequence). The CDR3 has 12 amino acids.

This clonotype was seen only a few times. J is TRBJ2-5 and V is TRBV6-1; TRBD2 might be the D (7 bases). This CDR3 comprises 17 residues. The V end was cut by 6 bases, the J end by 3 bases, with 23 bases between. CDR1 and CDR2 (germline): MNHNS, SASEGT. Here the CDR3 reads CASSAYQRDTWEETQYF. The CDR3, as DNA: TGTGCCAGCAGCGCCTACCAGCGGGACACCTGGGAAGAGACCCAGTACTTC.

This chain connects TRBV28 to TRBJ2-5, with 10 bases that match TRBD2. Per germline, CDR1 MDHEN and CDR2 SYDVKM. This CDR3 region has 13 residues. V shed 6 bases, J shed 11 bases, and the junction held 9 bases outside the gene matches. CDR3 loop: CASRAGGDNEQYF. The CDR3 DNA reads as TGTGCCAGCAGAGCGGGAGGGGATAATGAGCAGTACTTC.

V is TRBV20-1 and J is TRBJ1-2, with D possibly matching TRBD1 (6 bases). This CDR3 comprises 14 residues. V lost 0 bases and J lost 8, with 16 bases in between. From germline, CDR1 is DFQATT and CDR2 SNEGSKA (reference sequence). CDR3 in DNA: TGCAGTGCTAGAGATAGCGGGGGCGCCAAGGGCTACACCTTC. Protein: CSARDSGGAKGYTF.

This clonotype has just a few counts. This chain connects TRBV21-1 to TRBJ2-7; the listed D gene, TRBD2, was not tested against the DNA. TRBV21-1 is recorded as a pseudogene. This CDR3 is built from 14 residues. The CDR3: CASRAGGNSYEQYF. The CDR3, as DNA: TGTGCCAGCCGCGCGGGGGGGAATTCCTACGAGCAGTACTTC.

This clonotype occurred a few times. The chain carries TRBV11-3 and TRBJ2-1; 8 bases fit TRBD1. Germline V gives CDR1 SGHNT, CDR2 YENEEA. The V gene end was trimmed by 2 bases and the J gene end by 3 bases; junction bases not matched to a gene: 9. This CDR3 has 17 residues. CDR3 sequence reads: CASSLSTFGQGYNEQFF. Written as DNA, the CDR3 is TGTGCCAGCAGCTTATCGACCTTCGGACAGGGCTACAATGAGCAGTTCTTC.

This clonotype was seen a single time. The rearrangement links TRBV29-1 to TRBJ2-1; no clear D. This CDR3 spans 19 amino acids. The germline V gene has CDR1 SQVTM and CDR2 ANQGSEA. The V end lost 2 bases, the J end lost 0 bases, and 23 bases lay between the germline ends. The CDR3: CSVEFLIRPEPYSYNEQFF. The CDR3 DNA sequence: TGCAGCGTTGAATTTTTGATTCGGCCAGAACCCTACTCCTACAATGAGCAGTTCTTC.

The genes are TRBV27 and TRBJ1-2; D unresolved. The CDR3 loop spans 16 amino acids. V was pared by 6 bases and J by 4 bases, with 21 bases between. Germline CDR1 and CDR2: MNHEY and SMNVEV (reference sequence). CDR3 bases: TGTGCCAGCAGACAGTACGTTGGACCGAAGAGCTATGGCTACACCTTC. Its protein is CASRQYVGPKSYGYTF.

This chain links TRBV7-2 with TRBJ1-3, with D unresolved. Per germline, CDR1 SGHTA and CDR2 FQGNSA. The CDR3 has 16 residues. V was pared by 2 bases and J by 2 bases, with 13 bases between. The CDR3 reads CASSLNAVAAGNTIYF. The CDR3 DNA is TGTGCCAGCAGCTTAAATGCGGTAGCGGCTGGAAACACCATATATTTT.

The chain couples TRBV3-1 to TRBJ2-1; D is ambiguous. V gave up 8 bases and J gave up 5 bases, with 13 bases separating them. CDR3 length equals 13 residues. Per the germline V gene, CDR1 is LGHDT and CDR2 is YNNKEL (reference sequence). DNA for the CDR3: TGTGCCAGCGGCCTAGGACGCAACAATGAGCAGTTCTTC. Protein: CASGLGRNNEQFF.

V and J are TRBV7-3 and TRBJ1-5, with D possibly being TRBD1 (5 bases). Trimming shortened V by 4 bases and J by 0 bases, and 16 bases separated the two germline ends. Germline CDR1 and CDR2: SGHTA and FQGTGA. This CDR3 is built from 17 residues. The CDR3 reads CASSSREQAISNQPQHF. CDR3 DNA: TGTGCCAGCAGCTCAAGGGAACAGGCGATTAGCAATCAGCCCCAGCATTTT.

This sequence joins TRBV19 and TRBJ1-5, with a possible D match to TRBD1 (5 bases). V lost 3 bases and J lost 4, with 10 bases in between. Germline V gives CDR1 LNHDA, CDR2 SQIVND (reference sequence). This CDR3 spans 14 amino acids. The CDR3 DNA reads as TGTGCCAGTAGTATTGGGGGGGTTAATCAGCCCCAGCATTTT. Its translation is CASSIGGVNQPQHF.

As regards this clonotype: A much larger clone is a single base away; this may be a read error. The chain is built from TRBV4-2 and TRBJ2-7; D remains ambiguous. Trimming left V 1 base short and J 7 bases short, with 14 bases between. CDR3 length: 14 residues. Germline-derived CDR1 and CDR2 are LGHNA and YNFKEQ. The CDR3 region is CASSQAAQNNEQYF. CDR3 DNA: TGTGCCAGCAGCCAAGCTGCACAGAACAATGAGCAGTACTTC.